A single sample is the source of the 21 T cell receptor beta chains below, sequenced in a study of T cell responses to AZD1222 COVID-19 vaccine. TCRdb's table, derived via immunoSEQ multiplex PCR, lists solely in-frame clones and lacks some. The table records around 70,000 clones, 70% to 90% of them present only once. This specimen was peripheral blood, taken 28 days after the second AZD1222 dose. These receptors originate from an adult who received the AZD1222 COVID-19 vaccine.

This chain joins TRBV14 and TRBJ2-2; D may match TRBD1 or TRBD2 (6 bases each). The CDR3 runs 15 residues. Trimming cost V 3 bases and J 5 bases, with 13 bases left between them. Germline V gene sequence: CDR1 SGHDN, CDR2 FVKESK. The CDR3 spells CASSHGGRATGELFF. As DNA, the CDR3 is TGTGCCAGCAGCCACGGGGGCCGGGCGACCGGGGAGCTGTTTTTT.

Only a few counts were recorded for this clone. The CDR3 nucleotides are TGTGCCAGCAGCCAAACTGGGACACCAGTCTACGAGCAGTACTTC. Residues: CASSQTGTPVYEQYF. The rearrangement joins TRBV16 to TRBJ2-7, with D maybe TRBD1 (6 bases). Trimming took 2 bases from V and 3 from J, leaving 14 bases between them. CDR3 length: 15 residues. Germline V gene sequence: CDR1 KGHSY, CDR2 FQNENV.

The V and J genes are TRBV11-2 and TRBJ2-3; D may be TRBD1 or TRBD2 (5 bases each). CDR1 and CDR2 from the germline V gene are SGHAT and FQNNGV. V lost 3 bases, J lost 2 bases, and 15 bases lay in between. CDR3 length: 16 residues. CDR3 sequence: CASSLGRDPLTDTQYF. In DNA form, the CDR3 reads TGTGCCAGCAGCTTGGGCCGGGACCCGCTCACAGATACGCAGTATTTT.

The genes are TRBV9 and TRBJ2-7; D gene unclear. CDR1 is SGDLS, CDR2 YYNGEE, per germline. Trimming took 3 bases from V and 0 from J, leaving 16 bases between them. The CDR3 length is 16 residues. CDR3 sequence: CASSADSNYYSYEQYF. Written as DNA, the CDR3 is TGTGCCAGCAGCGCCGACTCCAATTATTACTCCTACGAGCAGTACTTC.

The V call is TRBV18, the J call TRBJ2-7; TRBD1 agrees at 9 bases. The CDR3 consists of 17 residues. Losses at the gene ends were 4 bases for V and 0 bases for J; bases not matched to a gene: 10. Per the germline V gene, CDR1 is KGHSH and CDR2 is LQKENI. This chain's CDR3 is CASSLSPGQGPSYEQYF. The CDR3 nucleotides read TGTGCCAGCTCACTCTCCCCCGGACAGGGGCCCTCCTACGAGCAGTACTTC.

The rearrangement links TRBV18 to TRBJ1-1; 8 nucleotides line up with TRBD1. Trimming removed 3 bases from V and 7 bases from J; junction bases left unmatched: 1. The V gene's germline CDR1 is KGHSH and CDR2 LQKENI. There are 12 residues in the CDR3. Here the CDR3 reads CASSPTGVEAFF. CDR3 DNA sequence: TGTGCCAGCTCACCGACAGGGGTTGAAGCTTTCTTT.

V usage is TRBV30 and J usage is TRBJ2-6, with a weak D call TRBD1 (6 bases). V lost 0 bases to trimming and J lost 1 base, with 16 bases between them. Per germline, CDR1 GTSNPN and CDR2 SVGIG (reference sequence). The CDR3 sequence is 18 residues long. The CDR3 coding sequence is TGTGCCTGGAGTGTGACAGGAAGTTTTAGTTCTGGGGCCAACGTCCTGACTTTC. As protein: CAWSVTGSFSSGANVLTF.

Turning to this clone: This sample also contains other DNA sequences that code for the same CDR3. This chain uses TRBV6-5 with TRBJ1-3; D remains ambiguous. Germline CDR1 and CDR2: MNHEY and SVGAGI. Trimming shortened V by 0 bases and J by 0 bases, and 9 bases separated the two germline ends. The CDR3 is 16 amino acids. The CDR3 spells CASSYSRESSGNTIYF. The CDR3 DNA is TGTGCCAGCAGTTACTCGCGGGAGAGCTCTGGAAACACCATATATTTT.

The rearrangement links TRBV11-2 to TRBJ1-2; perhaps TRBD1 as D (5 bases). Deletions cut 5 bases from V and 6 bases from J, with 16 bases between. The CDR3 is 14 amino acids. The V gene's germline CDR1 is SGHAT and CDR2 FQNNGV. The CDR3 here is CASSPGTTRHGYTF. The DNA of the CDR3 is TGTGCCAGCAGCCCCGGGACCACGAGACATGGCTACACCTTC.

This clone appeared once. CDR3 residues: CASSYGGGWNSPLHF. CDR3 bases: TGTGCCAGCAGTTACGGGGGAGGGTGGAATTCACCCCTCCACTTT. J is TRBJ1-6 and V is TRBV6-5; D perhaps matches TRBD1 (5 bases). This CDR3 region has 15 residues. V lost 2 bases and J lost 7, with 12 bases in between. CDR1 is MNHEY and CDR2 is SVGAGI in the germline V gene.

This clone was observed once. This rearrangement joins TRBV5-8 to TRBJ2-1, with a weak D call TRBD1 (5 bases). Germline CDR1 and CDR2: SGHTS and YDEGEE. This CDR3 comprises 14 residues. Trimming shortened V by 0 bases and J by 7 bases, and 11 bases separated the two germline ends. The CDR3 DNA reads TGTGCCAGCAGCTTGGGTAGGGGTCGGAATGAGCAGTTCTTC. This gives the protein CASSLGRGRNEQFF. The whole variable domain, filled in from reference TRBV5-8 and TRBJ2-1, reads EAGVTQSPTHLIKTRGQQATLRCSPISGHTSVYWYQQALGLGLQFLLWYDEGEERNRGNFPPRFSGRQFPNYSSELNVNALELEDSALYLCASSLGRGRNEQFFGPGTRLTVL.

The CDR3 sequence: CASSRGQVVGNSPLHF. In DNA form, the CDR3 reads TGTGCCAGCAGCCGCGGACAGGTCGTAGGAAATTCACCCCTCCACTTT. The rearrangement joins TRBV5-4 to TRBJ1-6; 7 positions match TRBD1. Germline CDR1 SGHNT, CDR2 YYREEE (reference sequence). The CDR3 sequence is 16 residues long. V trimming: 4 bases; J trimming: 7 bases; junction bases outside the gene matches: 11.

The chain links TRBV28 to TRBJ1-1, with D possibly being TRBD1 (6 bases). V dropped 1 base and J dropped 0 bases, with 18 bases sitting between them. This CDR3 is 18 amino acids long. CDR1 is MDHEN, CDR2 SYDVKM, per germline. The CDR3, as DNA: TGTGCCAGCAGTTTATTCCTTATCCGTGGGACATTGAACACTGAAGCTTTCTTT. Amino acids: CASSLFLIRGTLNTEAFF. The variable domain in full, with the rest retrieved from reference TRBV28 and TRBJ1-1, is DVKVTQSSRYLVKRTGEKVFLECVQDMDHENMFWYRQDPGLGLRLIYFSYDVKMKEKGDIPEGYSVSREKKERFSLILESASTNQTSMYLCASSLFLIRGTLNTEAFFGQGTRLTVV.

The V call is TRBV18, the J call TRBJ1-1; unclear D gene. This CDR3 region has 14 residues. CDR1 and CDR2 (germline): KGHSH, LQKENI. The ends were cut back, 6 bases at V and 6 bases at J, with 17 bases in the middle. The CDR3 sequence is CASSPLRTGAEAFF. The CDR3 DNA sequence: TGTGCCAGCTCTCCGTTACGGACCGGGGCTGAAGCTTTCTTT.

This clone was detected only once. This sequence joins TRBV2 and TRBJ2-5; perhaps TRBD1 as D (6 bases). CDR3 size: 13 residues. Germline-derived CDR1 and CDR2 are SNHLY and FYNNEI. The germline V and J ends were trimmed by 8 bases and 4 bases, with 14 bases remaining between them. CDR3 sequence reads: CASLQGMGETQYF. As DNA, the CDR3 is TGTGCCAGCCTACAGGGAATGGGAGAGACCCAGTACTTC.

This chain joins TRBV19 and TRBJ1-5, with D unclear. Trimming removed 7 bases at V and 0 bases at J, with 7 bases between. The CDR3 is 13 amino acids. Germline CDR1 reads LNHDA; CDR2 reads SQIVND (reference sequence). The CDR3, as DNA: TGTGCCAGTACCCCCTATAGCAATCAGCCCCAGCATTTT. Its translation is CASTPYSNQPQHF.

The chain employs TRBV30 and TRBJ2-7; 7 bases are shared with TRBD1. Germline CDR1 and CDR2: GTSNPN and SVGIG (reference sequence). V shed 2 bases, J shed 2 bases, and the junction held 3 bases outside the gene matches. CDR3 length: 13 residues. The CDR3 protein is CAWSRGQPYEQYF. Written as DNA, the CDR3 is TGTGCCTGGAGTCGGGGACAGCCCTACGAGCAGTACTTC.

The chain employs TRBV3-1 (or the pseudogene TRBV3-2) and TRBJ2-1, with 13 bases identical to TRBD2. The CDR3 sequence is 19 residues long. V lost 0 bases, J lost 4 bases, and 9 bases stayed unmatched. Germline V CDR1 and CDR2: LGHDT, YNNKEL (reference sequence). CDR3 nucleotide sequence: TGTGCCAGCAGCCAAGATTATAGGACTAGCGGGAGACGATACAATGAGCAGTTCTTC. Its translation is CASSQDYRTSGRRYNEQFF.

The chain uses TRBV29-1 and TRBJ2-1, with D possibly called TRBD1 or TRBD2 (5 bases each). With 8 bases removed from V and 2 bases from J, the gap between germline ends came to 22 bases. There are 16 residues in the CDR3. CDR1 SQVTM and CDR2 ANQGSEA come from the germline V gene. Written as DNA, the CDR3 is TGCAGCCAGCTCGGCCTTGGGGGTACCGCCTACAATGAGCAGTTCTTC. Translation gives CSQLGLGGTAYNEQFF.

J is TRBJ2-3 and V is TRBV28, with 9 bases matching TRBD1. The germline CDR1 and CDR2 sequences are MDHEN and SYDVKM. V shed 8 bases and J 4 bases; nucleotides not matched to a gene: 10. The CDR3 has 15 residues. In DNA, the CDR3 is TGTGCCAGCCTACAACAGGGGGCTCCAGCAGATACGCAGTATTTT. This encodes CASLQQGAPADTQYF.

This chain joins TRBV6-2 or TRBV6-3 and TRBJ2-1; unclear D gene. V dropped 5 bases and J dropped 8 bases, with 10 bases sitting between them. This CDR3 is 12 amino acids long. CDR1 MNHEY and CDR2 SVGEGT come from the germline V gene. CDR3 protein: CASSLPPDEQFF. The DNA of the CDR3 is TGTGCCAGCAGTCTCCCCCCGGATGAGCAGTTCTTC.